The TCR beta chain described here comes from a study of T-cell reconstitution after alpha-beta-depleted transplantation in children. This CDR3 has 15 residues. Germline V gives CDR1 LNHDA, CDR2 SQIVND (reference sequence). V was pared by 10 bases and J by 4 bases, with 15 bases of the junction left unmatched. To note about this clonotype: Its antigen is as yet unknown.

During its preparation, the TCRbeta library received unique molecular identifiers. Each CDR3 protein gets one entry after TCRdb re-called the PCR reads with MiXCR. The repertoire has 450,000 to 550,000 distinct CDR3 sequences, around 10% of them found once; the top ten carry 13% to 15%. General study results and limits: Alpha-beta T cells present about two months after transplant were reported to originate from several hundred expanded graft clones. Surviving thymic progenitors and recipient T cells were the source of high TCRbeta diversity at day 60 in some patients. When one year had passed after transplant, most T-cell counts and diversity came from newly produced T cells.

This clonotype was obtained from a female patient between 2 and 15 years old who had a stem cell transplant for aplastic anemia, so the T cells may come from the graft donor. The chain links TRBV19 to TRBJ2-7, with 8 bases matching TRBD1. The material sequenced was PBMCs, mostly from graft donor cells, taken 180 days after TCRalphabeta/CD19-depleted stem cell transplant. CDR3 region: CATRKGQGPFYEQYF. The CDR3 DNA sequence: TGTGCCACCAGAAAAGGACAGGGCCCTTTTTACGAGCAGTACTTC.